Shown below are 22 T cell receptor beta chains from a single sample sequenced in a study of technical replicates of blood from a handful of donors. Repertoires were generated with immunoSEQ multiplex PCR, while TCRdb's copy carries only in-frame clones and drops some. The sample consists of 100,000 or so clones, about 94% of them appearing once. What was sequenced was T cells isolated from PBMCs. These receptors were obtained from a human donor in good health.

CDR3 sequence (DNA): TGTGCCAGCAGCTTACCGGGACTAGCGGGAGACACCGGGGAGCTGTTTTTT. Protein: CASSLPGLAGDTGELFF. V usage is TRBV11-3 and J usage is TRBJ2-2; 14 bases align to TRBD2. The germline CDR1 and CDR2 sequences are SGHNT and YENEEA. The CDR3 is 17 amino acids. V gave up 2 bases and J gave up 3 bases; unmatched junction bases: 2.

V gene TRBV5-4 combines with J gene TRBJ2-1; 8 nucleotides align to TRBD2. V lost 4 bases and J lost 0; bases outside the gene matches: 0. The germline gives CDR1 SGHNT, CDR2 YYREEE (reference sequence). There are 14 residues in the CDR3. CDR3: CASSLAGSYNEQFF. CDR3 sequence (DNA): TGTGCCAGCAGCCTAGCGGGCTCCTACAATGAGCAGTTCTTC.

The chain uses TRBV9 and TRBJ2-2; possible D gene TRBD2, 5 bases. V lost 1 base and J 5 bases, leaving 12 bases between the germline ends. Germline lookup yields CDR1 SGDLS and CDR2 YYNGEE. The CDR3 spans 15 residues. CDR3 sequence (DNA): TGTGCCAGCAGCGTAAGCTGGACTCCAACCGGGGAGCTGTTTTTT. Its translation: CASSVSWTPTGELFF. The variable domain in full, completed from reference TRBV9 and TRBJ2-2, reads DSGVTQTPKHLITATGQRVTLRCSPRSGDLSVYWYQQSLDQGLQFLIQYYNGEERAKGNILERFSAQQFPDLHSELNLSSLELGDSALYFCASSVSWTPTGELFFGEGSRLTVL.

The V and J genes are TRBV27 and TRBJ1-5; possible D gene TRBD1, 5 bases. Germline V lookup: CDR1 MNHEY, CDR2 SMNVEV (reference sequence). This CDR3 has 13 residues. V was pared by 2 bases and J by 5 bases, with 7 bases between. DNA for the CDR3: TGTGCCAGCAGTTTACGGGGGTATCAGCCCCAGCATTTT. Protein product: CASSLRGYQPQHF.

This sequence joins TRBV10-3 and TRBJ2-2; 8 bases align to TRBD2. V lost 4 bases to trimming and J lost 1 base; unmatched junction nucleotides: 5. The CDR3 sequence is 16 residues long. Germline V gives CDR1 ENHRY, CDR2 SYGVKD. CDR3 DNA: TGTGCCATCAGTGCCCGGGGGGGCCTGAACACCGGGGAGCTGTTTTTT. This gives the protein CAISARGGLNTGELFF.

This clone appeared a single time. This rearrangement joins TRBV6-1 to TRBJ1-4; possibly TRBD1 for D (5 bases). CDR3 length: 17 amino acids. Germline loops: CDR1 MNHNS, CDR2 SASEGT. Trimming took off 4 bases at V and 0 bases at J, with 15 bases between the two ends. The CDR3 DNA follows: TGTGCCAGCAGTGCACCCAGGGATCGAGCAACTAATGAAAAACTGTTTTTT. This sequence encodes CASSAPRDRATNEKLFF.

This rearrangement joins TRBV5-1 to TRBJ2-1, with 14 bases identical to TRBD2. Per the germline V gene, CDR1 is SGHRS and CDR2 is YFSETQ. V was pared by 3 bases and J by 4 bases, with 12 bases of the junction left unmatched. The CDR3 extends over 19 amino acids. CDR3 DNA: TGCGCCAGCAGCTCCTCCGGGACTAGCGGGGGCCCTATTTACAATGAGCAGTTCTTC. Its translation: CASSSSGTSGGPIYNEQFF. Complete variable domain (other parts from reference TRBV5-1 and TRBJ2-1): KAGVTQTPRYLIKTRGQQVTLSCSPISGHRSVSWYQQTPGQGLQFLFEYFSETQRNKGNFPGRFSGRQFSNSRSEMNVSTLELGDSALYLCASSSSGTSGGPIYNEQFFGPGTRLTVL.

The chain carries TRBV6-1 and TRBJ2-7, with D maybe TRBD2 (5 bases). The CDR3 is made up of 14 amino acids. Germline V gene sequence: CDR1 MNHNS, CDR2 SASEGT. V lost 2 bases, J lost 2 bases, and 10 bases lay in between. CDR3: CASSELPGTYEQYF. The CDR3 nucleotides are TGTGCCAGCAGTGAACTCCCGGGGACCTACGAGCAGTACTTC.

As DNA, the CDR3 is TGTGCCAGCAGCGGACCGATGAGGACAAAGGGCACTGAAGCTTTCTTT. Protein sequence: CASSGPMRTKGTEAFF. V is TRBV5-4 and J is TRBJ1-1, with D possibly being TRBD1 (5 bases). Looked up from germline, CDR1 is SGHNT and CDR2 is YYREEE (reference sequence). Between the trimmed V and J ends, which lost 4 bases and 4 bases, there was a span of 20 bases. The CDR3 has 16 residues. Using reference TRBV5-4 and TRBJ1-1 for the parts outside the CDR3, the full variable domain is ETGVTQSPTHLIKTRGQQVTLRCSSQSGHNTVSWYQQALGQGPQFIFQYYREEENGRGNFPPRFSGLQFPNYSSELNVNALELDDSALYLCASSGPMRTKGTEAFFGQGTRLTVV.

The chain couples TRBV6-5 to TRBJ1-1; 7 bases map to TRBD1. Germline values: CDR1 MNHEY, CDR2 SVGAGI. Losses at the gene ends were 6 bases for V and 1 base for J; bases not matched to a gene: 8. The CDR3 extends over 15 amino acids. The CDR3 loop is CASSPGTATNTEAFF. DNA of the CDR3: TGTGCCAGCAGCCCAGGGACAGCCACGAACACTGAAGCTTTCTTT.

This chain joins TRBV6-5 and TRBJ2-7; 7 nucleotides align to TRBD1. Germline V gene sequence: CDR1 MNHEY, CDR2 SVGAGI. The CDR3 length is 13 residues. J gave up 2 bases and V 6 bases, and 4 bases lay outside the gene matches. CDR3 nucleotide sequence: TGTGCCAGCAGCTGGGGACAGACCTACGAGCAGTACTTC. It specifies CASSWGQTYEQYF.

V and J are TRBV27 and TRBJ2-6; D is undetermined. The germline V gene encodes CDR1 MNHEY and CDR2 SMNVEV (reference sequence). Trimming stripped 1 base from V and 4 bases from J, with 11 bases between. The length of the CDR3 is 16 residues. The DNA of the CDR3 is TGTGCCAGCAGTTTATTCGGAGTGCCCGGGGCCAACGTCCTGACTTTC. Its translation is CASSLFGVPGANVLTF.

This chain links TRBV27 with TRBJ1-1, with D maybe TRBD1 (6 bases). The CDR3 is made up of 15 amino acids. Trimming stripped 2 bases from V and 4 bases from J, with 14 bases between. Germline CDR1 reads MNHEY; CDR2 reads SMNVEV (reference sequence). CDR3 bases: TGTGCCAGCAGTTTAAGGGGGGGCGTCAGCACTGAAGCTTTCTTT. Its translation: CASSLRGGVSTEAFF.

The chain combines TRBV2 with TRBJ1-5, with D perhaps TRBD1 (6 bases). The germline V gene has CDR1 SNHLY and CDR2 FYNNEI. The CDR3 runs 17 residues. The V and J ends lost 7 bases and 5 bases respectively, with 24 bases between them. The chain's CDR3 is CASNRMGRGARDQPQHF. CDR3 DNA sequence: TGTGCCAGCAATAGAATGGGACGGGGGGCGCGGGATCAGCCCCAGCATTTT.

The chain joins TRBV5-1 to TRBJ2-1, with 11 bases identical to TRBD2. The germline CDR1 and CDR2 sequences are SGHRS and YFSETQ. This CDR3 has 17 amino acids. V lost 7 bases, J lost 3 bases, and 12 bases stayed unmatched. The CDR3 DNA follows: TGCGCCAGCTCCACGGGCAAAACTAGCGGGAGCTACAATGAGCAGTTCTTC. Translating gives CASSTGKTSGSYNEQFF.

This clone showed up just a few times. The CDR3 sequence: CASSGDREAFF. CDR3 DNA: TGTGCCAGCAGTGGAGACAGGGAAGCTTTCTTT. The genes are TRBV6-1 and TRBJ1-1; TRBD1 is a possible D gene (6 bases). In germline, CDR1 is MNHNS, CDR2 SASEGT. The V gene lost 4 bases and the J gene lost 8 bases, with 8 bases spanning the gap. The CDR3 sequence is 11 residues long.

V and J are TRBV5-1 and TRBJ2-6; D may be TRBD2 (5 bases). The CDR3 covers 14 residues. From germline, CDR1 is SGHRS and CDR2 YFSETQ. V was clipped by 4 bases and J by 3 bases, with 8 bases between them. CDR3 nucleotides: TGCGCCAGCAGCCCCGGGAATGGGGCCAACGTCCTGACTTTC. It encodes CASSPGNGANVLTF.

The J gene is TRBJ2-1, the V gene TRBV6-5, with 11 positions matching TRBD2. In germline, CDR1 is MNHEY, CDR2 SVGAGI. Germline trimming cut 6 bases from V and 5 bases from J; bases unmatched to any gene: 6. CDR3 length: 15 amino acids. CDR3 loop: CASRTTSGGNNEQFF. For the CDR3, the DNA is TGTGCCAGCAGGACTACTAGCGGGGGCAACAATGAGCAGTTCTTC.

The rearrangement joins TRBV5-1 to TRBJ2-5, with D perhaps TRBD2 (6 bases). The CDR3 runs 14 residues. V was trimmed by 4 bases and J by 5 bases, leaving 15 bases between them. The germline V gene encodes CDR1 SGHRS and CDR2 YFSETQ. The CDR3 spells CASSRLAEGETQYF. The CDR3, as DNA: TGCGCCAGCAGCAGGTTAGCGGAAGGGGAGACCCAGTACTTC. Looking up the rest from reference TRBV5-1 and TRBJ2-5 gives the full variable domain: KAGVTQTPRYLIKTRGQQVTLSCSPISGHRSVSWYQQTPGQGLQFLFEYFSETQRNKGNFPGRFSGRQFSNSRSEMNVSTLELGDSALYLCASSRLAEGETQYFGPGTRLLVL.

The CDR3 nucleotides are TGCGCCAGCAGCCAAGGTGGCGGGAACTACAATGAGCAGTTCTTC. Protein: CASSQGGGNYNEQFF. The chain is built from TRBV4-1 and TRBJ2-1, with D maybe TRBD2 (6 bases). CDR3 length: 15 residues. CDR1 MGHRA and CDR2 YSYEKL come from the germline V gene. Trimming cost V 1 base and J 3 bases, with 10 bases left between them.

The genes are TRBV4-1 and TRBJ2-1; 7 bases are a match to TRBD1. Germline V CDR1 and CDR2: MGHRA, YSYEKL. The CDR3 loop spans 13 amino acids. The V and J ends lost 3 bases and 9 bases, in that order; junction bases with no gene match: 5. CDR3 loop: CASSQQGQREQFF. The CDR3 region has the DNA TGCGCCAGCAGCCAGCAGGGACAGCGTGAGCAGTTCTTC.

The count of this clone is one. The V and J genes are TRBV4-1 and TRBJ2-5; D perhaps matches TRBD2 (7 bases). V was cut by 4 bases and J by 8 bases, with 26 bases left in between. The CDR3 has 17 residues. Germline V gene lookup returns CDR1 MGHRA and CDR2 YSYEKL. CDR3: CASSPAGEFRSGGTQYF. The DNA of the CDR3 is TGCGCCAGCAGCCCCGCAGGGGAGTTTCGGTCGGGGGGTACCCAGTACTTC.